This T cell receptor (beta chain) is from a study of T cells in Graves' hyperthyroidism and ophthalmopathy. Germline CDR1 and CDR2: MNHNS and SASEGT. This CDR3 has 14 residues. V dropped 6 bases and J dropped 2 bases, with 11 bases sitting between them. A Clinical Activity Score of at least 3, a NOSPECS grade of at least 4 and a duration under 3 months were recorded in the ophthalmopathy patients. Exclusion of a patient resulted from uncontrolled infection, other autoimmune disease, pregnancy or lactation. Note on this clonotype: Its antigen is still unknown.

The study, taken as a whole, reports: In the blood, most expanded thyroid clonotypes above 0.001 appeared as well.

Amplification of TCR beta CDR3 regions was performed using RNA transcripts as template. First-round RT-PCR targeting the TCR CDR3 was performed with the HTBI primer set. TCRdb recomputed calls from the multiplex PCR reads with MiXCR, one row per CDR3 protein. The sample carries 300,000 to 350,000 distinct CDR3 sequences, roughly 20% recorded once. This rearrangement joins TRBV6-1 to TRBJ1-3, with D uncertain. The clonotype comes from a woman between 40 and 55 years old with Graves' ophthalmopathy. Sequencing used blood. The CDR3 sequence: CASRPDWTGNTIYF. The CDR3 DNA reads TGTGCCAGCAGGCCAGACTGGACTGGAAACACCATATATTTT.